Below, one T cell receptor beta chain is given with its context. Its antigen remains undetermined. The input lacks base qualities; no much larger clone sits a single base away. At the DNA level, this CDR3 is encoded by other sequences in the same sample as well. This sample was included in a study of CD8+ T cells in alopecia areata (dated by TCRdb to 2016 to 2019). For the wider study: The treated patients, all with moderate-to-severe alopecia areata, were enrolled in an open-label pilot trial of oral tofacitinib given at 5 to 10 mg twice daily. Tofacitinib was administered for 6 to 18 months, and 6 months of follow-up off drug were then conducted to assess delayed response and recurrence. Disease severity in treated patients was measured with the SALT score, which quantifies the percentage of affected scalp surface area. In both human patients and the C3H/HeJ mouse model, the study applied high-throughput TCRbeta sequencing to look at T cell clonal expansion in alopecia areata. Human TCRbeta sequencing covered scalp tissue and sorted CD4+ and CD8+ peripheral blood T cells from patchy and totalis/universalis alopecia areata patients and healthy controls. Patients on tofacitinib were biopsied at baseline and after 4 and 24 weeks of treatment, and several of the patients also had a later scalp biopsy. Scalp clonality was compared among normal scalp (n=4), patchy alopecia areata scalp (n=8), and alopecia totalis/universalis scalp (n=8). RNA was extracted with the PAXgene miRNA kit for fixed scalp, the miRNeasy kit for PBMCs, and the RNeasy kit for mouse skin. TCRbeta CDR3 regions were amplified by immunoSEQ multiplex PCR with 35 Vbeta forward and 13 Jbeta reverse primers.

General findings and caveats noted by the study authors: Higher clonality and more expanded CD8+ clones were observed in lesional scalp than in normal scalp, particularly in alopecia totalis/universalis, a finding suggestive of antigenic drive. With tofacitinib, both scalp clonality and the number of expanded CD8+ clones among the top 100 scalp clones went down significantly. Shared TCR sequences between patients were less evident than in mice, which may be partly attributable to HLA diversity in the patient population. Unlike mouse skin, which is dominated by gammadelta T cells, normal human skin has resident alphabeta T cells that are also sequenced, and this complicates analysis of the scalp TCR repertoire. During tofacitinib treatment, many expanded lesional clones stuck around in both scalp and blood, and this persistence may partly explain why relapse happens after treatment is stopped. The treated cohort was small, with a single nonresponder, so links between baseline CD8+ expansion and response need larger studies.

Spanning cysteine to phenylalanine, the CDR3 consists of 13 amino acids. Only the CDR3 region is kept as DNA, spanning 39 bases read in frame from base 1. V is shortened by 0 bases, J by 5 bases, and the region joining them spans 8 bases. Looking up the germline V gene yields CDR1 SGDLS and CDR2 YYNGEE. The meaning of the sample's time point label: less than five weeks on oral tofacitinib. The sample's treatment or condition label is to be understood as: oral pan-JAK inhibitor, 5-10 mg twice daily. Lesional scalp punch biopsies and peripheral blood were obtained from alopecia areata patients. PBMCs were isolated by density centrifugation and stained for CD3, CD4 and CD8, and CD4+ and CD8+ T cells were sorted on a FACSAria. Receptor libraries were prepared by the immunoSEQ multiplex PCR assay. RNA was extracted from all samples and reverse transcribed into cDNA, which served as template for TCR sequencing. First-strand cDNA was synthesized using SuperScript III with a 2:1 mix of oligo-dT and random hexamers. Amplification bias was assessed with a synthetic immune receptor repertoire, and residual bias was removed computationally. The study's processing was this. After raw reads were preprocessed to remove errors, the CDR3 was defined following IMGT conventions as running from the conserved cysteine to phenylalanine. Clonality was calculated as 1 minus Shannon entropy normalized by log2 of the number of productive unique TCRs. Scalp TCRbeta sequences were cross-referenced with sorted blood CD4 and CD8 repertoires so that the CD4 or CD8 identity of scalp clones could be inferred. This immuneACCESS table, as held by TCRdb, lists in-frame sequences with V and J called but not all clones. Of the missing ones, under half trace to an unresolved V gene in checked studies; the others have no known cause. The V and J calls and clone size were taken over from that table, and D and trimming were inferred from the DNA. The sample profile shows 150,000 to 200,000 clones; 50% to 70% of them were found once. The top ten constitute 0.75% to 0.95% of the sample.

This clonotype was obtained from a human donor with alopecia areata. The V and J genes are TRBV9 and TRBJ1-2, with the D segment identity uncertain. The starting material was CD4+ T cells sorted from blood, obtained at week 4, from a patient treated with tofacitinib. The nucleotides read TGTGCCAGCAGCGTAGAGGGTCATTATGGCTACACCTTC. Its protein is CASSVEGHYGYTF. Supplemented by the reference TRBV9 and TRBJ1-2 proteins around the CDR3, the complete variable domain is DSGVTQTPKHLITATGQRVTLRCSPRSGDLSVYWYQQSLDQGLQFLIQYYNGEERAKGNILERFSAQQFPDLHSELNLSSLELGDSALYFCASSVEGHYGYTFGSGTRLTVV.